What follows are 20 T cell receptor beta chains derived from one specimen sequenced in a study of Ad26.COV2.S vaccination and SARS-CoV-2 variants. Treatment indicated: over 15 received Ad26.COV2.S at low or high dose, single or two shots; roughly 5 received placebo; per-sample allocation not given. Sampling was done on day 63 after the first vaccine or placebo injection. Method: immunoSEQ multiplex PCR; TCRdb's copy keeps in-frame clones and lacks some. Among around 300,000 clones, about nine tenths were seen once, and the ten largest hold 4.5% to 5.5%. The specimen was peripheral blood, collected in a trial of Ad26.COV2.S vaccine versus placebo. The origin of the receptors is a person aged 18-60 years who received the Ad26.COV2.S COVID-19 vaccine or a placebo.

The genes are TRBV2 and TRBJ1-1; TRBD1 aligns across 11 bases. The CDR3 covers 15 residues. V lost 7 bases, J lost 9 bases, and 13 bases stayed unmatched. CDR1 is SNHLY, CDR2 FYNNEI, per germline. The CDR3 here is CASKAEAGTGGKAFF. The CDR3 DNA reads TGTGCCAGCAAAGCTGAGGCTGGGACAGGGGGTAAAGCTTTCTTT.

The J gene is TRBJ1-4, the V gene TRBV4-1; maybe TRBD1 (6 bases). The CDR3 runs to 20 residues. V dropped 4 bases and J dropped 0 bases, with 24 bases sitting between them. Looked up from germline, CDR1 is MGHRA and CDR2 is YSYEKL. The CDR3 region is CASSRPRDTTLFATNEKLFF. CDR3 DNA: TGCGCCAGCAGCCGTCCCCGGGACACCACACTATTCGCAACTAATGAAAAACTGTTTTTT.

The rearrangement uses TRBV6-5 and TRBJ1-1; D might be TRBD1 (6 bases). Germline V gene sequence: CDR1 MNHEY, CDR2 SVGAGI. The CDR3 runs to 14 residues. The germline V and J ends were trimmed by 6 bases and 3 bases, with 14 bases remaining between them. CDR3 nucleotides: TGTGCCAGCAGCGGTCAGGGGAGGGACACTGAAGCTTTCTTT. Translated: CASSGQGRDTEAFF.

The chain joins TRBV19 to TRBJ1-1; 8 bases line up with TRBD1. The CDR3 consists of 14 residues. V shed 3 bases and J 2 bases; nucleotides not matched to a gene: 2. CDR1 and CDR2 (germline): LNHDA, SQIVND (reference sequence). CDR3 bases: TGTGCCAGTAGTATTGACAGGGGAAACACTGAAGCTTTCTTT. This gives the protein CASSIDRGNTEAFF.

The gene calls are TRBV4-3 and TRBJ2-2; D unresolved. CDR1 is LGHNA, CDR2 YSLEER, per germline. Trimming shortened V by 0 bases and J by 7 bases, and 9 bases separated the two germline ends. CDR3 length: 14 amino acids. The CDR3 here is CASSQDTEGGELFF. In DNA form, the CDR3 reads TGCGCCAGCAGCCAAGACACAGAAGGCGGGGAGCTGTTTTTT.

The chain uses TRBV11-2 and TRBJ2-7, with 8 bases lining up with TRBD1. J lost 2 bases, V lost 6 bases, and 9 bases had no gene match. CDR1 is SGHAT and CDR2 is FQNNGV in the germline V gene. The CDR3 has 15 residues. The CDR3 spells CASRQPGTGPYEQYF. The CDR3 bases are TGTGCCAGCAGACAACCGGGGACAGGACCCTACGAGCAGTACTTC. The variable domain in full, completed from reference TRBV11-2 and TRBJ2-7, reads EAGVAQSPRYKIIEKRQSVAFWCNPISGHATLYWYQQILGQGPKLLIQFQNNGVVDDSQLPKDRFSAERLKGVDSTLKIQPAKLEDSAVYLCASRQPGTGPYEQYFGPGTRLTVT.

The J gene is TRBJ1-5, the V gene TRBV12-3 or TRBV12-4; 7 bases are a match to TRBD1. V lost 11 bases to trimming and J lost 3 bases; unmatched junction nucleotides: 7. CDR3 length: 13 residues. CDR3 loop: CASRQGLNQPQHF. In DNA, the CDR3 is TGTGCCTCCCGACAGGGACTCAATCAGCCCCAGCATTTT.

The rearrangement links TRBV5-1 to TRBJ1-2, with D perhaps matching TRBD1 (5 bases). Deletions cut 5 bases from V and 3 bases from J, with 17 bases between. The CDR3 is made up of 15 amino acids. CDR1 SGHRS and CDR2 YFSETQ come from the germline V gene. As DNA, the CDR3 is TGCGCCAGCAGGATAACAGGCGCAGATCACTATGGCTACACCTTC. Its protein is CASRITGADHYGYTF.

This clone was seen just once. The rearrangement links TRBV6-5 to TRBJ2-1; 7 nucleotides agree with TRBD1. This CDR3 is built from 15 residues. Germline lookup yields CDR1 MNHEY and CDR2 SVGAGI. With V trimmed by 6 bases and J by 4 bases, 9 bases remained unmatched. The CDR3: CASSPGTVSYNEQFF. The CDR3 nucleotides are TGTGCCAGCAGCCCCGGGACAGTGAGTTACAATGAGCAGTTCTTC.

The V and J genes are TRBV2 and TRBJ1-1; a weak D match, TRBD1 (5 bases). Germline CDR1 reads SNHLY; CDR2 reads FYNNEI. V was pared by 7 bases and J by 2 bases, with 11 bases between. The CDR3 consists of 13 residues. CDR3 loop: CASTRGENTEAFF. CDR3 bases: TGTGCCAGCACCAGAGGGGAAAACACTGAAGCTTTCTTT.

The chain recombines TRBV27 with TRBJ2-3, with 11 bases matching TRBD2. CDR1 and CDR2 (germline): MNHEY, SMNVEV (reference sequence). The CDR3 contains 16 residues. J lost 0 bases, V lost 5 bases, and 4 bases had no gene match. This CDR3 is CASSAGTSGSTDTQYF. The CDR3 coding sequence is TGTGCCAGCAGTGCCGGGACTAGCGGAAGCACAGATACGCAGTATTTT.

This clone was detected only once. This rearrangement joins TRBV11-2 to TRBJ2-1; the D gene could be TRBD1 or TRBD2 (5 bases each). With 1 base removed from V and 3 bases from J, the gap between germline ends came to 13 bases. The germline V gene encodes CDR1 SGHAT and CDR2 FQNNGV. The CDR3 has 16 residues. The CDR3 region is CASSLGAGTLYNEQFF. The DNA of the CDR3 is TGTGCCAGCAGCTTAGGGGCCGGGACCCTCTACAATGAGCAGTTCTTC.

This rearrangement joins TRBV5-1 to TRBJ1-3; the match to TRBD1 covers 7 bases. The CDR3 has 15 amino acids. The germline gives CDR1 SGHRS, CDR2 YFSETQ. Trimming took 4 bases from V and 5 from J; bases not matched to a gene: 9. Here the CDR3 DNA reads TGCGCCAGCAGCCCTACGACAGGGAGTAGAAACACCATATATTTT. Translating gives CASSPTTGSRNTIYF.

The V gene is TRBV18, the J gene TRBJ2-5; D unresolved. This CDR3 is built from 14 residues. CDR1 KGHSH and CDR2 LQKENI come from the germline V gene. V lost 3 bases and J lost 1, with 9 bases in between. CDR3 sequence: CASSPGASQETQYF. The CDR3 DNA is TGTGCCAGCTCACCCGGAGCTAGCCAAGAGACCCAGTACTTC.

The chain links TRBV7-9 to TRBJ1-2; 8 bases map to TRBD1. The germline gives CDR1 SEHNR, CDR2 FQNEAQ (reference sequence). V was clipped by 4 bases and J by 4 bases; unmatched bases: 5. CDR3 length: 14 residues. CDR3 in amino acids: CASSSTGELYGYTF. CDR3 nucleotides: TGTGCCAGCAGCTCGACAGGGGAACTCTATGGCTACACCTTC.

CDR3 sequence: CASSYNNPLQLQETQYF. In DNA form, the CDR3 reads TGTGCCAGCAGCTACAATAATCCCCTCCAGCTTCAAGAGACCCAGTACTTC. The J gene is TRBJ2-5, the V gene TRBV7-6; unclear D gene. V gave up 4 bases and J gave up 2 bases, with 20 bases separating them. This CDR3 is 17 amino acids long. Germline CDR1 SGHVS, CDR2 FNYEAQ.

V and J are TRBV29-1 and TRBJ1-1; D possibly corresponds to TRBD1 (6 bases). The CDR3 extends over 15 amino acids. The germline gives CDR1 SQVTM, CDR2 ANQGSEA. Trimming removed 5 bases from V and 3 bases from J, with 19 bases in between. CDR3 DNA: TGCAGCGTTCTCAGGCAGGGGCGTAAGGACACTGAAGCTTTCTTT. It codes for CSVLRQGRKDTEAFF.

To note about this clone: One end of the junction fails to match germline, which may point to a read error. The chain uses TRBV28 and TRBJ2-5; 8 nucleotides agree with TRBD2. Per germline, CDR1 MDHEN and CDR2 SYDVKM. The CDR3 extends over 12 amino acids. CDR3 amino acids: CASSIAGLDLDF. For the CDR3, the DNA is TGTGCCAGCAGTATCGCGGGACTAGATTTGGACTTC.

This clone came up a few times. The chain joins TRBV7-2 to TRBJ1-6, with a possible D match to TRBD1 (5 bases). This CDR3 has 14 amino acids. The germline V and J ends were trimmed by 5 bases and 7 bases, with 12 bases remaining between them. Germline values: CDR1 SGHTA, CDR2 FQGNSA. Here the CDR3 reads CASSRGTVNSPLHF. DNA for the CDR3: TGTGCCAGCAGCCGCGGGACCGTAAATTCACCCCTCCACTTT.

The CDR3 DNA reads as TGTGCCAGCACAACAGGGTACCAAGAGACCCAGTACTTC. This encodes CASTTGYQETQYF. The chain couples TRBV18 to TRBJ2-5; possible D gene TRBD1, 6 bases. V was clipped by 8 bases and J by 0 bases, with 10 bases between them. This CDR3 spans 13 amino acids. CDR1 is KGHSH, CDR2 LQKENI, per germline.